The 28 T cell receptor beta chains in this list originate from one sample, sequenced in a study of T cell repertoires in cytomegalovirus infection. TCRdb fed the reads into MiXCR, producing one record per CDR3 protein. The table lists roughly 300,000 distinct CDR3 sequences, about a quarter of them singletons, with about 14% in the top ten. The source material was PBMCs. The source is a human donor in good health (CMV status not recorded). Some clones in this sample may be carry-over from other donors' samples.

This clonotype was counted ten times or more. This chain joins TRBV7-2 and TRBJ1-5, with D possibly matching TRBD1 (5 bases). The germline V gene encodes CDR1 SGHTA and CDR2 FQGNSA. With 5 bases removed from V and 2 bases from J, the gap between germline ends came to 13 bases. This CDR3 contains 15 residues. The CDR3 DNA is TGTGCCAGCAGCGGTCGGGGCGGGGGCAATCAGCCCCAGCATTTT. As protein: CASSGRGGGNQPQHF.

V is TRBV6-2 or TRBV6-3 and J is TRBJ2-1, with D maybe TRBD2 (6 bases). The germline CDR1 and CDR2 sequences are MNHEY and SVGEGT. V lost 9 bases and J 6 bases, leaving 21 bases between the germline ends. The CDR3 sequence is 15 residues long. In DNA form, the CDR3 reads TGTGCCAGTGTATGGGACTTGTTGGGCACCAATGAGCAGTTCTTC. Its translation: CASVWDLLGTNEQFF.

This clonotype was recorded many times. The chain combines TRBV11-2 with TRBJ2-1; 9 positions match TRBD2. CDR3 length equals 17 residues. Germline loops: CDR1 SGHAT, CDR2 FQNNGV. V dropped 6 bases and J dropped 9; count of bases not matched to a gene: 18. The CDR3 nucleotides read TGTGCCAGCAGTTCCCTCTTGGCGGGAGGGCCCGTCGGTGAGCAGTTCTTC. The encoded protein is CASSSLLAGGPVGEQFF.

V and J are TRBV5-6 and TRBJ2-5, with 10 bases lining up with TRBD2. CDR3 length: 16 amino acids. With 4 bases clipped from V and 4 bases from J, the junction kept 10 bases outside the gene matches. Germline V gene data show CDR1 as SGHDT and CDR2 as YYEEEE. The CDR3 loop reads CASSRTSGAHGETQYF. The CDR3 DNA follows: TGTGCCAGCAGCCGGACTAGCGGAGCCCACGGAGAGACCCAGTACTTC. Variable domain in full (rest from reference TRBV5-6 and TRBJ2-5): DAGVTQSPTHLIKTRGQQVTLRCSPKSGHDTVSWYQQALGQGPQFIFQYYEEEERQRGNFPDRFSGHQFPNYSSELNVNALLLGDSALYLCASSRTSGAHGETQYFGPGTRLLVL.

This clonotype was picked up a small number of times. This chain joins TRBV28 and TRBJ2-1, with a tentative D call TRBD2 (5 bases). The CDR3 has 14 residues. Germline CDR1 MDHEN, CDR2 SYDVKM. Trimming stripped 2 bases from V and 3 bases from J, with 8 bases between. This CDR3 reads CASSLGADYNEQFF. For the CDR3, the DNA is TGTGCCAGCAGTTTAGGAGCGGACTACAATGAGCAGTTCTTC.

The chain recombines TRBV15 with TRBJ2-7; 7 nucleotides align to TRBD1. J lost 10 bases, V lost 0 bases, and 6 bases had no gene match. CDR1 and CDR2 (germline): LNHNV, YYDKDF (reference sequence). This CDR3 has 13 amino acids. The CDR3 region has the DNA TGTGCCACCAGCAGAGATCAGGGGGAAATCCAGTACTTC. Encoded protein: CATSRDQGEIQYF.

The CDR3 nucleotides are TGCAGTGCTAGACGACAGCCCAATCAGCCCCAGCATTTT. Translation: CSARRQPNQPQHF. The chain is built from TRBV20-1 and TRBJ1-5, with D possibly matching TRBD1 (5 bases). The germline gives CDR1 DFQATT, CDR2 SNEGSKA (reference sequence). With 2 bases removed from V and 3 bases from J, the gap between germline ends came to 8 bases. The CDR3 has 13 amino acids.

There are a few counts of this clonotype. J is TRBJ1-3 and V is TRBV5-4; no clear D gene. The length of the CDR3 is 13 residues. Trimming took off 5 bases at V and 0 bases at J, with 6 bases between the two ends. In germline, CDR1 is SGHNT, CDR2 YYREEE (reference sequence). The CDR3: CASRGPSGNTIYF. The CDR3 coding sequence is TGTGCCAGCAGGGGTCCCTCTGGAAACACCATATATTTT.

The chain has TRBV20-1 and TRBJ2-4; 11 nucleotides match TRBD2. V shed 4 bases and J 2 bases; nucleotides not matched to a gene: 7. Germline assignment: CDR1 DFQATT and CDR2 SNEGSKA (reference sequence). CDR3 length: 16 residues. As DNA, the CDR3 is TGCAGTGCTACCATTAGCGGGAGGGCCTCCAAAAACATTCAGTACTTC. It encodes CSATISGRASKNIQYF.

The chain carries TRBV29-1 and TRBJ2-6; 12 nucleotides agree with TRBD2. Per the germline V gene, CDR1 is SQVTM and CDR2 is ANQGSEA. With V trimmed by 6 bases and J by 0 bases, 3 bases remained unmatched. This CDR3 spans 16 amino acids. The CDR3 DNA sequence: TGCAGCGTAAGGACTAGCGGGATCTCTGGGGCCAACGTCCTGACTTTC. This gives the protein CSVRTSGISGANVLTF.

Many counts were recorded for this clonotype. The V call is TRBV7-6, the J call TRBJ2-1, with D perhaps matching TRBD2 (6 bases). The CDR3 sequence is 13 residues long. The ends were cut back, 4 bases at V and 7 bases at J, with 11 bases in the middle. Germline values: CDR1 SGHVS, CDR2 FNYEAQ. CDR3 nucleotides: TGTGCCAGCAGCTCCCGACTAGAAAATGAGCAGTTCTTC. Protein product: CASSSRLENEQFF.

This clonotype was found a few times. This sequence joins TRBV19 and TRBJ1-1, with a weak D call TRBD1 (5 bases). The CDR3 consists of 14 residues. Germline CDR1 reads LNHDA; CDR2 reads SQIVND (reference sequence). The V and J ends lost 7 bases and 2 bases respectively, with 14 bases between them. The CDR3 loop is CASNPRDPNTEAFF. The CDR3 bases are TGTGCCAGTAACCCCCGGGACCCCAACACTGAAGCTTTCTTT.

Ten or more counts support this clonotype. This chain's CDR3 is CASKGTGGGGELFF. The DNA for the CDR3 is TGTGCCAGCAAGGGGACAGGGGGCGGCGGGGAGCTGTTTTTT. The chain joins TRBV2 to TRBJ2-2, with 12 bases aligning to TRBD1. Germline-derived CDR1 and CDR2 are SNHLY and FYNNEI. The CDR3 has 14 amino acids. V was pared by 7 bases and J by 7 bases, with 4 bases of the junction left unmatched.

This clonotype was picked up a small number of times. This rearrangement joins TRBV7-2 to TRBJ2-5, with no clear D. Trimming removed 6 bases at V and 5 bases at J, with 13 bases between. The V gene's germline CDR1 is SGHTA and CDR2 FQGNSA. CDR3 length: 13 residues. The CDR3 reads CASSYQARETQYF. The CDR3 DNA follows: TGTGCCAGCAGTTACCAAGCGAGGGAGACCCAGTACTTC.

This clonotype was observed a few times. The rearrangement joins TRBV12-3 or TRBV12-4 to TRBJ2-3; tentatively, D is TRBD1 or TRBD2 (5 bases each). V lost 5 bases and J 0 bases, leaving 12 bases between the germline ends. This CDR3 spans 15 amino acids. The CDR3 DNA reads TGTGCCAGCAGTATGTCGGGACCTAGCACAGATACGCAGTATTTT. Protein product: CASSMSGPSTDTQYF.

The chain has TRBV6-2 or TRBV6-3 and TRBJ2-7, with 8 positions matching TRBD1. J was trimmed by 7 bases and V by 5 bases; bases with no gene match: 4. This CDR3 spans 12 amino acids. CDR1 MNHEY and CDR2 SVGEGT come from the germline V gene. This CDR3 reads CASSETGEEQYF. The CDR3 DNA is TGTGCCAGCAGTGAGACAGGGGAGGAGCAGTACTTC.

The J gene is TRBJ2-5, the V gene TRBV20-1, with 7 bases aligning to TRBD1. From germline, CDR1 is DFQATT and CDR2 SNEGSKA (reference sequence). The CDR3 runs 15 residues. The ends lost 0 bases at V and 2 bases at J; junction bases unmatched: 6. CDR3 region: CSARDRRTGQETQYF. CDR3 nucleotides: TGCAGTGCTAGAGATAGGAGGACAGGTCAAGAGACCCAGTACTTC.

V gene TRBV29-1 combines with J gene TRBJ1-1, with D maybe TRBD1 (5 bases). Deletions cut 7 bases from V and 4 bases from J, with 13 bases between. Germline V lookup: CDR1 SQVTM, CDR2 ANQGSEA. The CDR3 length is 12 residues. CDR3 loop: CSAITGSTEAFF. As DNA, the CDR3 is TGCAGCGCTATTACAGGCAGCACTGAAGCTTTCTTT.

This clonotype was counted at least ten times. The chain is built from TRBV7-2 and TRBJ2-3; D is unclear. CDR1 and CDR2 from the germline V gene are SGHTA and FQGNSA. The CDR3 has 13 amino acids. V was pared by 8 bases and J by 1 base, with 10 bases between. CDR3 sequence reads: CASLLTRTDTQYF. DNA of the CDR3: TGTGCCAGCCTATTGACCCGCACAGATACGCAGTATTTT.

This clonotype was seen at least ten times. An end of the junction differs from the germline gene, which may be a read error. The genes are TRBV7-9 and TRBJ2-5; TRBD2 is a possible D gene (5 bases). Germline assignment: CDR1 SEHNR and CDR2 FQNEAQ (reference sequence). The CDR3 loop spans 14 amino acids. The CDR3 bases are TGTGCCAGCAGCCCCCCCGGGGTCCAAAAGACCCAGTACTTC. Translating gives CASSPPGVQKTQYF.

This clonotype occurred a few times. This rearrangement joins TRBV6-6 to TRBJ2-5; TRBD1 matches 10 bases. Germline trimming cut 7 bases from V and 5 bases from J; bases unmatched to any gene: 10. The CDR3 covers 15 residues. In germline, CDR1 is MNHNY, CDR2 SVGAGI (reference sequence). The CDR3 bases are TGTGCCAGCACCAAGGACAGGGGGTCTCGGGAGACCCAGTACTTC. Amino acids: CASTKDRGSRETQYF.

V gene TRBV28 combines with J gene TRBJ2-1; 10 bases agree with TRBD2. The CDR3 has 16 residues. Per germline, CDR1 MDHEN and CDR2 SYDVKM. Unmatched junction bases numbered 8, after V lost 5 bases and J lost 4 bases. The CDR3 sequence: CASSANLAGAYNEQFF. The CDR3 region has the DNA TGTGCCAGCAGTGCCAACCTAGCGGGGGCTTACAATGAGCAGTTCTTC.

In its sample, this clonotype was seen many times. The J gene is TRBJ2-5, the V gene TRBV14, with 9 bases matching TRBD2. The CDR3 length is 14 residues. Germline CDR1 SGHDN, CDR2 FVKESK. The trim removed 5 bases at V and 2 bases at J, leaving 3 bases unmatched. The CDR3 DNA is TGTGCCAGCAGCTCGCTAGCGGGGCAAGAGACCCAGTACTTC. This encodes CASSSLAGQETQYF. The full variable domain, in which reference TRBV14 and TRBJ2-5 provide the parts outside the CDR3, is EAGVTQFPSHSVIEKGQTVTLRCDPISGHDNLYWYRRVMGKEIKFLLHFVKESKQDESGMPNNRFLAERTGGTYSTLKVQPAELEDSGVYFCASSSLAGQETQYFGPGTRLLVL.

The chain couples TRBV5-1 to TRBJ2-3, with 12 positions matching TRBD1. The CDR3 is 15 amino acids. After removal of 3 bases from V and 4 bases from J, the junction contained 3 bases not matched to a gene. Germline V gene lookup returns CDR1 SGHRS and CDR2 YFSETQ. CDR3 in amino acids: CASSSGTGGADTQYF. In DNA, the CDR3 is TGCGCCAGCAGCTCCGGGACAGGGGGCGCAGATACGCAGTATTTT.

This clonotype was observed many times. This chain connects TRBV7-8 to TRBJ1-2, with D maybe TRBD1 (6 bases). The ends were cut back, 4 bases at V and 7 bases at J, with 10 bases in the middle. CDR1 and CDR2 (germline): SGHVS, FQNEAQ. The CDR3 loop spans 12 amino acids. The CDR3: CASSSDSRGYTF. CDR3 bases: TGTGCCAGCAGCTCGGACAGTCGTGGCTACACCTTC.

This clonotype turned up a few times. The chain recombines TRBV28 with TRBJ1-1, with a tentative D call TRBD1 (6 bases). CDR3 length: 14 residues. Germline V gene lookup returns CDR1 MDHEN and CDR2 SYDVKM. V was clipped by 7 bases and J by 8 bases, with 20 bases between them. CDR3 DNA: TGTGCCAGCAAGGGGGGCGGGTCCGGCCCCGAAGCTTTCTTT. As protein: CASKGGGSGPEAFF.

The chain recombines TRBV6-2 or TRBV6-3 with TRBJ2-3; D is uncertain. CDR1 and CDR2 (germline): MNHEY, SVGEGT. The germline V and J ends were trimmed by 4 bases and 2 bases, with 7 bases remaining between them. This CDR3 is built from 13 residues. CDR3 amino acids: CASSLPFTDTQYF. Written as DNA, the CDR3 is TGTGCCAGCAGTTTGCCCTTCACAGATACGCAGTATTTT.

The V and J genes are TRBV19 and TRBJ2-1, with 10 bases that match TRBD2. The CDR3 runs to 20 residues. From germline, CDR1 is LNHDA and CDR2 SQIVND (reference sequence). V lost 3 bases to trimming and J lost 2 bases; unmatched junction nucleotides: 16. CDR3 DNA: TGTGCCAGTAGTATTAGATGGACTAGCGGACCGGGAGGTGCCTACAATGAGCAGTTCTTC. It encodes CASSIRWTSGPGGAYNEQFF.